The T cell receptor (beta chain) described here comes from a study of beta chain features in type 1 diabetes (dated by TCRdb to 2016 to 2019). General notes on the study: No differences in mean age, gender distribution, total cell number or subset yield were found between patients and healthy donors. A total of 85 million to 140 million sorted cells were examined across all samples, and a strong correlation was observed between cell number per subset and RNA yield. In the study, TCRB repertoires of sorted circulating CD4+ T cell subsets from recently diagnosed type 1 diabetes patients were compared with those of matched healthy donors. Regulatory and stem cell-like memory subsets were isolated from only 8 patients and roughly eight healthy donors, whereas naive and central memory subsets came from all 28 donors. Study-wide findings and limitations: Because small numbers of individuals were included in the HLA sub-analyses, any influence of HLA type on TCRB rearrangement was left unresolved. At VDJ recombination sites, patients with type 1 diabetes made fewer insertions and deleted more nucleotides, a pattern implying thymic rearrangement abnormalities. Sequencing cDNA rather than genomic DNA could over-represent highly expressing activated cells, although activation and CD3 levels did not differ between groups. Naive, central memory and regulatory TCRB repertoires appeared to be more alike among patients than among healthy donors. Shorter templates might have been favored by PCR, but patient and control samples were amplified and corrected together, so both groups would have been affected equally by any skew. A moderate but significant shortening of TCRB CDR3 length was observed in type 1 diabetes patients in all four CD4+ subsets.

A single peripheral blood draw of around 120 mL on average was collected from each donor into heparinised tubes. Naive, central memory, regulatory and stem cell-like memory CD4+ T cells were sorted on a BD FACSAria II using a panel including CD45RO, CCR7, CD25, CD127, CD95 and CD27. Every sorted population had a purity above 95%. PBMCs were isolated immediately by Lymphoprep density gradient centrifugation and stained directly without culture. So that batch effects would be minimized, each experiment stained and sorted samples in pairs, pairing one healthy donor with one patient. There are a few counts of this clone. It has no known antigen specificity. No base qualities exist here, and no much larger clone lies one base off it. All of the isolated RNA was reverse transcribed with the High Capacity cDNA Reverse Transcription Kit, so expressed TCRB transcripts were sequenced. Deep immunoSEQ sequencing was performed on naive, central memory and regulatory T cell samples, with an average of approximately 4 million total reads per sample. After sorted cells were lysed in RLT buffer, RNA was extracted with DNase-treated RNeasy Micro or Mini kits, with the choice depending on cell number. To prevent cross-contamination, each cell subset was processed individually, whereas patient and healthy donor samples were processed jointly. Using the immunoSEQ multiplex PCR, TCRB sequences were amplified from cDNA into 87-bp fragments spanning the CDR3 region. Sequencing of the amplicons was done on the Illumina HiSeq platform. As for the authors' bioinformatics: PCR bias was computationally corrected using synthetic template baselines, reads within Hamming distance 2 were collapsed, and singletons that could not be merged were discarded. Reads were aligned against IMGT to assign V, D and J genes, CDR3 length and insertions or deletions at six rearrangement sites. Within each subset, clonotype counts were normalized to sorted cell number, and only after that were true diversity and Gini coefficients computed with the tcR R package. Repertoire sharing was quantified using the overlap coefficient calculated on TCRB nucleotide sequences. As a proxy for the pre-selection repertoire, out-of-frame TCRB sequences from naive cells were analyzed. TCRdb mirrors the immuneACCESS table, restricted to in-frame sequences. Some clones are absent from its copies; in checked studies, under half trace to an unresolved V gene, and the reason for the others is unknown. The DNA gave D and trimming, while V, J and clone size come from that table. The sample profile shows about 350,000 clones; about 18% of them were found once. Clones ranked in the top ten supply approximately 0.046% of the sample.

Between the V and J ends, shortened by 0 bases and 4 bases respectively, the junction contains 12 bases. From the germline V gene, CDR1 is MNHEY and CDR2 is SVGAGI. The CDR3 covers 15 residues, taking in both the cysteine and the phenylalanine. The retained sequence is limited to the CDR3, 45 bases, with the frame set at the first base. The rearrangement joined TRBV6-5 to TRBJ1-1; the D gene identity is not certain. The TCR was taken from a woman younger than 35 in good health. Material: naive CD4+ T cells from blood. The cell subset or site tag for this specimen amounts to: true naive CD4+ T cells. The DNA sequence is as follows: TGTGCCAGCAGTTACTCGCGTCTGCCAAGCACTGAAGCTTTCTTT. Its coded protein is CASSYSRLPSTEAFF.